The clone carrying this TCR beta chain was seen a single time. A Seattle source enrolled patients during active infection and followed them longitudinally. CDR3 length equals 15 residues. After removal of 1 base from V and 5 bases from J, the junction contained 6 bases not matched to a gene. Germline CDR1 reads SGHTA; CDR2 reads FQGNSA. This entry is derived from a study of blood T cell repertoires in COVID-19. Looking at the study overall: Whether acute or convalescent, the COVID-19 samples came from the United States, Italy and Spain. PBMCs, B-cell-depleted T cells, or T cells were the source of the cDNA or gDNA that made up the material.

Profiling relied on immunoSEQ multiplex PCR, and the TCRdb table lists in-frame clones only, not all of them. The sample yields a few hundred thousand clones, approximately 86% seen once. Sequences were obtained from peripheral blood. This TCR derives from a woman aged 55-69 years with COVID-19, enrolled during active disease. The chain employs TRBV7-2 and TRBJ2-7; TRBD2 matches at 9 bases. CDR3 sequence: CASSLVAGGRHEQYF. CDR3 bases: TGTGCCAGCAGCTTAGTTGCGGGGGGGCGGCACGAGCAGTACTTC.